One sample yielded the 8 T cell receptor beta chains listed below, sequenced in a study of T cell responses to AZD1222 COVID-19 vaccine. The table came from immunoSEQ multiplex PCR; TCRdb's copy has only in-frame clones and leaves some out. There are 150,000 or so clones in the sample; roughly 90% occur only once, and around 1.4% lies in the top ten. The material sequenced was peripheral blood, taken on day 0 of AZD1222 vaccination. The receptors originated from an adult in good health.

The chain carries TRBV28 and TRBJ2-1, with a weak D call TRBD1 (5 bases). The CDR3 is 14 residues long. CDR1 and CDR2 from the germline V gene are MDHEN and SYDVKM. Trimming left V 9 bases short and J 4 bases short, with 16 bases between. CDR3 coding DNA: TGTGCCAGTGGACCACAGGACGGTTACAATGAGCAGTTCTTC. Protein product: CASGPQDGYNEQFF.

This rearrangement joins TRBV11-3 to TRBJ2-3; D is ambiguous. Trimming removed 0 bases at V and 6 bases at J, with 7 bases between. This CDR3 region has 13 residues. Germline CDR1 and CDR2: SGHNT and YENEEA. CDR3 sequence (DNA): TGTGCCAGCAGCTTAGAAATGGGGGATACGCAGTATTTT. As protein: CASSLEMGDTQYF.

The chain is built from TRBV19 and TRBJ2-5; no firm D call. The CDR3 has 15 amino acids. V was clipped by 1 base and J by 3 bases, with 12 bases between them. Germline V gene lookup returns CDR1 LNHDA and CDR2 SQIVND (reference sequence). CDR3 DNA sequence: TGTGCCAGTAGTATAGGTGGGCAGATAAAAGAGACCCAGTACTTC. Its translation is CASSIGGQIKETQYF.

This chain uses TRBV9 with TRBJ2-1; D may be TRBD2 (7 bases). Trimming stripped 0 bases from V and 0 bases from J, with 13 bases between. The CDR3 loop spans 17 amino acids. Germline loops: CDR1 SGDLS, CDR2 YYNGEE. The CDR3 protein is CASSVEGGGLSYNEQFF. Here the CDR3 DNA reads TGTGCCAGCAGCGTAGAGGGGGGAGGGCTCTCCTACAATGAGCAGTTCTTC.

The V gene is TRBV5-6, the J gene TRBJ1-3; D is unclear. V was shortened by 0 bases and J by 0 bases, with 10 bases between the two germline ends. The CDR3 covers 16 residues. Germline V gene data show CDR1 as SGHDT and CDR2 as YYEEEE. This CDR3 reads CASSLGFLSSGNTIYF. In nucleotides, the CDR3 is TGTGCCAGCAGCTTGGGGTTCCTCAGCTCTGGAAACACCATATATTTT.

The gene calls are TRBV12-3 or TRBV12-4 and TRBJ2-7; 8 positions agree with TRBD1. This CDR3 region has 12 residues. Trimming removed 10 bases from V and 7 bases from J; junction bases left unmatched: 9. The CDR3 sequence is CATSLGTGEQYF. In DNA form, the CDR3 reads TGTGCCACGAGTCTGGGGACAGGAGAGCAGTACTTC.

The V and J genes are TRBV11-2 and TRBJ2-1; 10 nucleotides line up with TRBD2. Trimming at V came to 5 bases and at J to 7 bases, leaving 8 bases not matched to a gene. The V gene's germline CDR1 is SGHAT and CDR2 FQNNGV. There are 15 residues in the CDR3. The CDR3 region has the DNA TGTGCCAGCAGCCCACTAGCGGGGAAAAGGAATGAGCAGTTCTTC. Its protein product is CASSPLAGKRNEQFF.

The V and J genes are TRBV6-1 and TRBJ2-3, with 8 bases fitting TRBD2. The CDR3 loop spans 15 amino acids. Trimming removed 2 bases from V and 1 base from J; junction bases left unmatched: 2. CDR1 and CDR2 (germline): MNHNS, SASEGT. The CDR3: CASSETRGGTDTQYF. The CDR3 nucleotides read TGTGCCAGCAGTGAAACGCGGGGGGGCACAGATACGCAGTATTTT.